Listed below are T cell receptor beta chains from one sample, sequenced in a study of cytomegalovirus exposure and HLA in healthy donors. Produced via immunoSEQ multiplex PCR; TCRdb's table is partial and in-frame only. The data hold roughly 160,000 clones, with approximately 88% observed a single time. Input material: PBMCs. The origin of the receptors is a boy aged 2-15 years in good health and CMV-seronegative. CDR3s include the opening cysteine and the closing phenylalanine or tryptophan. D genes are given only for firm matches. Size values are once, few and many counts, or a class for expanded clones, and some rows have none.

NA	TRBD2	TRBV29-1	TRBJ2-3	TGCAGCGCCCGACTAGCGGGAGTTGATACGCAGTATTTT	CSARLAGVDTQYF
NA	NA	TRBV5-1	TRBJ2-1	TGCGCCAGCAGCTTGCTAGGGGTTAATGAGCAGTTCTTC	CASSLLGVNEQFF
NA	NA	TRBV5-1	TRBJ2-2	TGCGCCAGCAGAAAGCGGGCGGGGACCGGGGAGCTGTTTTTT	CASRKRAGTGELFF
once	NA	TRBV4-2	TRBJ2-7	TGTGCCAGCAGAGGAGCGGAGAGGCCCTACGAGCAGTACTTC	CASRGAERPYEQYF
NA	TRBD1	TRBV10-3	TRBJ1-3	TGTGCCATCAGTGAGTCGATAGGGGGCACCATCAATTTT	CAISESIGGTINF
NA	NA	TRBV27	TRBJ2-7	TGTGCCAGCAGTTTTGAGGGTGGGTGGACCTACGAGCAGTACTTC	CASSFEGGWTYEQYF
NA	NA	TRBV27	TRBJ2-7	TGTGCCAGCACACCCACGACTACCTACTACGAGCAGTACTTC	CASTPTTTYYEQYF
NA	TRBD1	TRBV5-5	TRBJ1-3	TGTGCCAGCAGCATAAAGTCAGGGGACAGAGGAAACACCATATATTTT	CASSIKSGDRGNTIYF
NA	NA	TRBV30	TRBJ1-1	TGTGCCTGGAGTTCTTACTCTGGGAACACTGAAGCTTTCTTT	CAWSSYSGNTEAFF
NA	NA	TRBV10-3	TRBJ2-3	TGTGCCAGCTCAGGGGAGCGCACAGATACGCAGTATTTT	CASSGERTDTQYF
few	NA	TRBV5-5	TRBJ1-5	TGTGCCAGCAGCTTGGGGCAGGCCCAGCCCCAGCATTTT	CASSLGQAQPQHF
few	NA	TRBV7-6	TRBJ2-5	TGTGCCAGCAGCTTAGCAGGGAGCCAAGAGACCCAGTACTTC	CASSLAGSQETQYF
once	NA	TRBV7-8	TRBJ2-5	TGTGCCAGCAGCTTAGCTGGCTTCCAAGAGACCCAGTACTTC	CASSLAGFQETQYF
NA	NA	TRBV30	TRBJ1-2	TGTGCCTGGAGGCAGGGAAGCGGCTACACCTTC	CAWRQGSGYTF
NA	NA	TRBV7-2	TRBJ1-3	TGTGCCAGCAGCTTAGGGCGGCACCCCTCTGGAAACACCATATATTTT	CASSLGRHPSGNTIYF
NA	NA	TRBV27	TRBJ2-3	TGTGCCAGCAGTTTCTCCCTGACAGATACGCAGTATTTT	CASSFSLTDTQYF
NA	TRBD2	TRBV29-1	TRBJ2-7	TGCAGCGTTGGATTTTGGACTAGCGGAGCAACGGCCTACGAGCAGTACTTC	CSVGFWTSGATAYEQYF
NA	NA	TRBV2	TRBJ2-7	TGTGCCAGCCATAAAACCGGACAGTCCTACGAGCAGTACTTC	CASHKTGQSYEQYF
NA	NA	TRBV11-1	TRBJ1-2	TGTGCCAGCAGCTTAGAGGACGGGAACAACTATGGCTACACCTTC	CASSLEDGNNYGYTF
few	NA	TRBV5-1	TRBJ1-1	TGCGCCAGCAGACCGTCCTTGGGGGGGCGCGTTATGAACACTGAAGCTTTCTTT	CASRPSLGGRVMNTEAFF
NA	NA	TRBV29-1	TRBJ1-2	TGCAGCGTTGCGCCATTAGCTAACTATGGCTACACCTTC	CSVAPLANYGYTF
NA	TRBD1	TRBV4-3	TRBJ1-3	TGCGCCAGCAGCCAAGATCAGGGGGCTGGAAACACCATATATTTT	CASSQDQGAGNTIYF
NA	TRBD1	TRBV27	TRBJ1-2	TGTGCCAGCAGTTCATTGACAGGGGGGTTCTTTGGCTACACCTTC	CASSSLTGGFFGYTF
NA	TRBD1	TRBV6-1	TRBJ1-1	TGTGCCAGCAGTGAAAGACAGGGAGGCGCCGCTTTCTTT	CASSERQGGAAFF
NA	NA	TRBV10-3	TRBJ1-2	TGTGCCATCAGTGATATCGGAGGGGAAAACTATGGCTACACCTTC	CAISDIGGENYGYTF
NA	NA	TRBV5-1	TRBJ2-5	TGCGCCAGCAGCTTGGCAGGGGATTTTGAGACCCAGTACTTC	CASSLAGDFETQYF
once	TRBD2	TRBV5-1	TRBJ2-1	TGCGCCAGCAGCGCTATTCCTAGCGGGAGGGTTTCCAATGAGCAGTTCTTC	CASSAIPSGRVSNEQFF
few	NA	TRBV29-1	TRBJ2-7	TGCAGCGTTGTGGGCAGGGTTACCTACGAGCAGTACTTC	CSVVGRVTYEQYF
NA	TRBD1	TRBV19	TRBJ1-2	TGTGCCAGTAGTACCCCAGGGACAGGGCAGTATGGCTACACCTTC	CASSTPGTGQYGYTF
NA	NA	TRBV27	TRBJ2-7	TGTGCCAGCAGCGCGGCTGAGCTTCTCAACGAGCAGTACTTC	CASSAAELLNEQYF
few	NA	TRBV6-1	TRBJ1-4	TGTGCACATCGGGGGTGGGATGAAAAACTGTTTTTT	CAHRGWDEKLFF
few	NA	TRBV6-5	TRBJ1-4	TGTGCCAGCAGTTACGGTCTCTCGGGTAATGAAAAACTGTTTTTT	CASSYGLSGNEKLFF
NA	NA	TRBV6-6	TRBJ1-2	TGTGCCAGCAGGGCGCCGGGACAAACAGGCAACTATGGCTACACCTTC	CASRAPGQTGNYGYTF
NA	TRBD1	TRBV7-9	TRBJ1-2	TGTGCCAGCAGCCCCACAGGGACAGGGGGCGGCTACACCTTC	CASSPTGTGGGYTF
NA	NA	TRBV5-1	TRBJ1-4	TGCGCCAGCAGCTTGGGGGGCTCCCTAGGAGAAAAACTGTTTTTT	CASSLGGSLGEKLFF
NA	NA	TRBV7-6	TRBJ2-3	TGTGCCAGCAGCTTAGTGCGGGGCGGGCCAGATACGCAGTATTTT	CASSLVRGGPDTQYF
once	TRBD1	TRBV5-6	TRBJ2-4	TGTGCCAGCAGCTCCGACAGGGTCCATCACATTCAGTACTTC	CASSSDRVHHIQYF
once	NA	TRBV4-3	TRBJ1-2	TGCGCCAGCAGCCAAGAAATCAGGGCCTATGGCTACACCTTC	CASSQEIRAYGYTF
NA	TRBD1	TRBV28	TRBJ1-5	TGTGCCGTCACGTCAGGGGGCGGCAATCAGCCCCAGCATTTT	CAVTSGGGNQPQHF
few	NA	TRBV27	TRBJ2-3	TGTGCCAGCAGCTTCCTAGCGATCCCCGGCGGCACAGATACGCAGTATTTT	CASSFLAIPGGTDTQYF
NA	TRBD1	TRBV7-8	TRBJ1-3	TGTGCCAGCAGCCAAGGGACAGGGAGGAACACCATATATTTT	CASSQGTGRNTIYF
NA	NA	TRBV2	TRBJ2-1	TGTGCCAGCAGTGGCACTAGCTATTTGTACAATGAGCAGTTCTTC	CASSGTSYLYNEQFF
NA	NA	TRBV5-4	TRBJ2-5	TGTGCCAGCAGCTTGGGAAACAGCCAAGAGACCCAGTACTTC	CASSLGNSQETQYF
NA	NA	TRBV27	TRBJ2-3	TGTGCCAGCAGTTTAAGGCTAGCGATGACAGATACGCAGTATTTT	CASSLRLAMTDTQYF
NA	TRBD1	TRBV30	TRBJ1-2	TGTGCCTGGAGTTCGTCAGGGGGCGGGTATGGCTACACCTTC	CAWSSSGGGYGYTF
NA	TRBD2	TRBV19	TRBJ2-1	TGTGCCAGTAGAACCGGGACTAGCTTCTATGAGCAGTTCTTC	CASRTGTSFYEQFF
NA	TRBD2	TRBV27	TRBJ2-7	TGTGCCAGCAGTCTAGCGGGAACATCCTACGAGCAGTACTTC	CASSLAGTSYEQYF
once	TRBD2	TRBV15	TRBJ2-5	TGTGCCACCAGCAGAGATCTGACTAGCGTAGAGACCCAGTACTTC	CATSRDLTSVETQYF
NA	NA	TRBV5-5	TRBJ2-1	TGTGCCAGCAGCCCCTGGGGGGGCAGAGCCCTTTTCAATGAGCAGTTCTTC	CASSPWGGRALFNEQFF
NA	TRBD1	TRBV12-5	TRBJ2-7	TGTGCTAGTGGTTTCGGACAGGGGGCCCACTACGAGCAGTACTTC	CASGFGQGAHYEQYF
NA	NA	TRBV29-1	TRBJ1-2	TGCAGCGTCGAGACAGGCTTCTATGGCTACACCTTC	CSVETGFYGYTF
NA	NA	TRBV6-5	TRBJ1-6	TGTGCCAGCAGTTCGATGGGGGGGTTGCCACCCCTCCACTTT	CASSSMGGLPPLHF
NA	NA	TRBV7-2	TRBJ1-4	TGTGCCAGCAGCTACGGCAGCCTGGGCGAACTGTTTTTT	CASSYGSLGELFF
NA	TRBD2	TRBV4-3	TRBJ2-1	TGCGCCAGCAGCCAATCGGGACTAGCGGATGAGCAGTTCTTC	CASSQSGLADEQFF
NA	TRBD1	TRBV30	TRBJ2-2	TGTGCCTGGACCGGGACAGGGATCGGGGAGCTGTTTTTT	CAWTGTGIGELFF
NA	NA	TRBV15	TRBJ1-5	TGTGCCACCAAAAGACAGTATAGCAATCAGCCCCAGCATTTT	CATKRQYSNQPQHF
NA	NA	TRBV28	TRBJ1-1	TGTGCCAGCAGTGCCCACAGGGCCGGGGACACTGAAGCTTTCTTT	CASSAHRAGDTEAFF
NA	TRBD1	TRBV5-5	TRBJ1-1	TGTGCCAGCAGCTCGGACAGGGGGAGGGCTGAAGCTTTCTTT	CASSSDRGRAEAFF
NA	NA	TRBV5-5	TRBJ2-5	NA	CASSVGQGSLYF
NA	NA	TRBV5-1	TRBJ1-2	TGCGCCAGCAGCCCCGGGCCAGCGGATGGCTACACCTTC	CASSPGPADGYTF